One and the same sample provided the 10 T cell receptor beta chains below, sequenced in a study of T-cell reconstitution after alpha-beta-depleted transplantation in children. Unique molecular identifiers were incorporated when the TCRbeta library was constructed. TCRdb recomputed calls from the PCR reads with MiXCR, one row per CDR3 protein. The table has around 960,000 distinct CDR3 sequences, under 30% seen once; the top ten hold more than 25%. Specimen: PBMCs, mostly from graft donor cells, collected 360 days after TCRalphabeta/CD19-depleted stem cell transplant. The receptors derive from a boy under two years old who had a stem cell transplant for SCID, so the T cells may come from the graft donor.

There are a few counts of this clonotype. This chain uses TRBV5-5 with TRBJ2-1, with D possibly matching TRBD2 (6 bases). This CDR3 comprises 16 residues. Germline V lookup: CDR1 SGHKS, CDR2 YYEKEE (reference sequence). V was trimmed by 4 bases and J by 6 bases, leaving 20 bases between them. CDR3 sequence reads: CASSLMGLESFNEQFF. CDR3 nucleotides: TGTGCCAGCAGCCTGATGGGACTGGAATCATTCAATGAGCAGTTCTTC.

This chain uses TRBV7-6 with TRBJ2-1, with 9 bases identical to TRBD1. The V and J ends lost 5 bases and 3 bases, in that order; junction bases with no gene match: 5. The CDR3 runs 15 residues. Germline-derived CDR1 and CDR2 are SGHVS and FNYEAQ. The CDR3 coding sequence is TGTGCCAGCAGCCTACAGGGGGCATTCTACAATGAGCAGTTCTTC. Protein product: CASSLQGAFYNEQFF. Together with reference TRBV7-6 and TRBJ2-1, the CDR3 gives the full variable domain: GAGVSQSPRYKVTKRGQDVALRCDPISGHVSLYWYRQALGQGPEFLTYFNYEAQQDKSGLPNDRFSAERPEGSISTLTIQRTEQRDSAMYRCASSLQGAFYNEQFFGPGTRLTVL.

V gene TRBV7-8 combines with J gene TRBJ2-6, with TRBD1 matching 7 bases. CDR3 length: 19 residues. Per the germline V gene, CDR1 is SGHVS and CDR2 is FQNEAQ. V was clipped by 9 bases and J by 0 bases; unmatched bases: 17. CDR3 coding DNA: TGTGCCAGTTCGACGGGACAGCCCTACCCCATCTCTGGGGCCAACGTCCTGACTTTC. Its translation is CASSTGQPYPISGANVLTF.

This chain connects TRBV20-1 to TRBJ2-7, with a tentative D call TRBD1 (6 bases). Per germline, CDR1 DFQATT and CDR2 SNEGSKA (reference sequence). This CDR3 is 13 amino acids long. Deletions cut 1 base from V and 3 bases from J, with 10 bases between. The CDR3 sequence: CSARGGGFYEQYF. In nucleotides, the CDR3 is TGCAGTGCTAGAGGAGGGGGTTTCTACGAGCAGTACTTC.

This clonotype occurred a few times. V and J are TRBV12-3 or TRBV12-4 and TRBJ2-7, with D possibly matching TRBD1 (6 bases). V was pared by 5 bases and J by 7 bases, with 18 bases between. The CDR3 extends over 14 amino acids. In nucleotides, the CDR3 is TGTGCCAGCAGTCCCACAGGGCTGGAGGAAGAGCAGTACTTC. It translates to CASSPTGLEEEQYF.

This chain connects TRBV20-1 to TRBJ2-1, with D unresolved. This CDR3 contains 13 residues. The V and J ends lost 1 base and 7 bases respectively, with 11 bases between them. CDR1 DFQATT and CDR2 SNEGSKA come from the germline V gene (reference sequence). The CDR3 here is CSARASGPNEQFF. The CDR3 DNA is TGCAGTGCTAGAGCCTCGGGTCCGAATGAGCAGTTCTTC.

To note about this clonotype: The junction and the germline gene differ at one end; a read error may be behind it. The J gene is TRBJ2-7, the V gene TRBV12-3 or TRBV12-4; TRBD2 is a possible D gene (5 bases). The CDR3 has 13 amino acids. The CDR3 DNA reads TGTGCCATCAGTCCCGGGGTTACCTACGAGCAGTACTTC. The encoded protein is CAISPGVTYEQYF.

The rearrangement joins TRBV5-1 to TRBJ2-5; 9 bases fit TRBD1. The CDR3 extends over 15 amino acids. V was pared by 5 bases and J by 4 bases, with 9 bases of the junction left unmatched. Germline V CDR1 and CDR2: SGHRS, YFSETQ. The CDR3 protein is CASRDRGTRGETQYF. The CDR3 bases are TGCGCCAGCAGAGACAGGGGGACGCGAGGAGAGACCCAGTACTTC. The full variable domain, completed using reference TRBV5-1 and TRBJ2-5, is KAGVTQTPRYLIKTRGQQVTLSCSPISGHRSVSWYQQTPGQGLQFLFEYFSETQRNKGNFPGRFSGRQFSNSRSEMNVSTLELGDSALYLCASRDRGTRGETQYFGPGTRLLVL.

The gene calls are TRBV27 and TRBJ2-1; D is perhaps TRBD2 (6 bases). Germline V lookup: CDR1 MNHEY, CDR2 SMNVEV (reference sequence). The CDR3 spans 14 residues. Between the trimmed V and J ends, which lost 3 bases and 3 bases, there was a span of 9 bases. The DNA of the CDR3 is TGTGCCAGCAGTTTCCGGGGGAACTACAATGAGCAGTTCTTC. Its protein product is CASSFRGNYNEQFF.

V and J are TRBV27 and TRBJ2-5; tentatively, D is TRBD2 (5 bases). Trimming removed 6 bases from V and 9 bases from J, with 17 bases in between. CDR1 and CDR2 from the germline V gene are MNHEY and SMNVEV (reference sequence). The CDR3 totals 13 residues. DNA of the CDR3: TGTGCCAGCAGGGGGAGAGGGCCTAGGGCCCAGTACTTC. This sequence encodes CASRGRGPRAQYF.